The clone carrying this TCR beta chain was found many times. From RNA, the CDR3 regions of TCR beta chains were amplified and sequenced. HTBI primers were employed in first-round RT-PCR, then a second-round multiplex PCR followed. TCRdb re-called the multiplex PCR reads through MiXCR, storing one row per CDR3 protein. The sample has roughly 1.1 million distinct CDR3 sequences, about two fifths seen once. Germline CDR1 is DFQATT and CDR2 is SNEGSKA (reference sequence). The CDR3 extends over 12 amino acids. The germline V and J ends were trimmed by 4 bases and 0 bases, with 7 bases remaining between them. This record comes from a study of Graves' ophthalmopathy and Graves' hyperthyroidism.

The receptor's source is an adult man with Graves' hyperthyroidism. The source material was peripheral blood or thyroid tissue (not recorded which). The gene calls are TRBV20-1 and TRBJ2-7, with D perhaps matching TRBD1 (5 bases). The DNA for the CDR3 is TGCAGTGCTAACCAGGGCTCCTACGAGCAGTACTTC. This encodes CSANQGSYEQYF.